These 18 T cell receptor beta chains share one sample of origin, sequenced in a study of blood T cell repertoires in COVID-19 (dated by TCRdb to 2018 to 2021). Receptor libraries were prepared by the immunoSEQ multiplex PCR assay. Here the immuneACCESS table is served through TCRdb, limited to in-frame sequences with V and J called. Missing clones are a known gap in these copies; in checked studies unresolved V genes cover under half, and the rest lacks a known reason. This sample comprises some 110,000 clones, 75% to 90% of them detected only once. The ten largest make up 2.5% to 3.5% of the sample. The sequencing sample was made of peripheral blood. These TCRs come from an elderly woman with COVID-19, enrolled during active disease.

The rearrangement links TRBV24-1 to TRBJ1-2, with D uncertain. CDR1 is KGHDR and CDR2 is SFDVKD in the germline V gene. Trimming removed 2 bases from V and 8 bases from J, with 11 bases in between. CDR3 size: 13 residues. This CDR3 reads CATSDSLWSGYTF. For the CDR3, the DNA is TGTGCCACCAGTGATTCTCTCTGGAGCGGCTACACCTTC.

This clone has more than one count but fewer than ten. This chain connects TRBV5-1 to TRBJ2-7; 9 bases are shared with TRBD2. CDR3 length: 15 amino acids. The V segment lost 6 bases and the J segment 2 bases; nucleotides outside the gene matches: 9. Germline V gene sequence: CDR1 SGHRS, CDR2 YFSETQ. CDR3 amino acids: CASKREAGVTYEQYF. CDR3 bases: TGCGCCAGCAAGCGGGAGGCGGGTGTTACCTACGAGCAGTACTTC.

The chain employs TRBV5-1 and TRBJ2-7; weak D call: TRBD1 (5 bases). The germline gives CDR1 SGHRS, CDR2 YFSETQ. The V end lost 4 bases, the J end lost 0 bases, and 17 bases lay between the germline ends. CDR3 length: 16 amino acids. In DNA, the CDR3 is TGCGCCAGCAGCCCGATGGGGCAGGGCCTCTCCTACGAGCAGTACTTC. Translation gives CASSPMGQGLSYEQYF.

This chain links TRBV3-1 (or the pseudogene TRBV3-2) with TRBJ1-2; D perhaps matches TRBD1 (6 bases). The germline V gene encodes CDR1 LGHDT and CDR2 YNNKEL (reference sequence). This CDR3 spans 17 amino acids. Trimming stripped 1 base from V and 8 bases from J, with 23 bases between. This CDR3 reads CASSQGRRGLTHGGYTF. The CDR3 region has the DNA TGTGCCAGCAGCCAAGGGCGCAGGGGCCTAACCCATGGAGGCTACACCTTC.

This chain links TRBV24-1 with TRBJ2-7; D not certain. V was cut by 6 bases and J by 9 bases, with 20 bases left in between. There are 14 residues in the CDR3. Germline CDR1 and CDR2: KGHDR and SFDVKD. CDR3 DNA sequence: TGTGCCACCAGTCCAGGCTCACACGGTATAGGGCAGTACTTC. It is translated as CATSPGSHGIGQYF.

This chain uses TRBV7-9 with TRBJ2-2; the D gene is possibly TRBD2 (5 bases). Germline lookup yields CDR1 SEHNR and CDR2 FQNEAQ (reference sequence). V lost 0 bases to trimming and J lost 0 bases, with 8 bases between them. This CDR3 is built from 16 residues. DNA for the CDR3: TGTGCCAGCAGCTTAGCAGCGGCAGCGAACACCGGGGAGCTGTTTTTT. Its protein is CASSLAAAANTGELFF.

The chain recombines TRBV19 with TRBJ2-1; tentatively, D is TRBD2 (6 bases). There are 14 residues in the CDR3. From germline, CDR1 is LNHDA and CDR2 SQIVND (reference sequence). Trimming cost V 3 bases and J 9 bases, with 15 bases left between them. The CDR3 nucleotides are TGTGCCAGTAGTATTACGGGAGAATCAGGTGAGCAGTTCTTC. It translates to CASSITGESGEQFF.

The chain couples TRBV6-2 or TRBV6-3 to TRBJ2-5; TRBD1 might be the D (5 bases). Germline assignment: CDR1 MNHEY and CDR2 SVGEGT. CDR3 length: 17 amino acids. The V end was cut by 0 bases, the J end by 5 bases, with 19 bases between. In nucleotides, the CDR3 is TGTGCCAGCAGTTACTCTCAGTCGGGTGCAGGGCGGGAGACCCAGTACTTC. It codes for CASSYSQSGAGRETQYF.

CDR3 protein: CASSRGQSSPLHF. In DNA, the CDR3 is TGTGCCAGCAGCCGGGGACAGAGTTCACCCCTCCACTTT. The V gene is TRBV7-9, the J gene TRBJ1-6; 7 bases line up with TRBD1. V lost 5 bases, J lost 9 bases, and 4 bases stayed unmatched. The CDR3 is 13 residues long. Germline assignment: CDR1 SEHNR and CDR2 FQNEAQ (reference sequence).

The chain combines TRBV28 with TRBJ2-2; a possible D gene is TRBD1 (6 bases). Germline-derived CDR1 and CDR2 are MDHEN and SYDVKM. Trimming removed 4 bases at V and 5 bases at J, with 11 bases between. This CDR3 has 14 amino acids. CDR3 protein: CASSWAGVTGELFF. The CDR3 bases are TGTGCCAGCAGTTGGGCAGGGGTAACCGGGGAGCTGTTTTTT. The entire variable domain, with the rest obtained from reference TRBV28 and TRBJ2-2, is as follows: DVKVTQSSRYLVKRTGEKVFLECVQDMDHENMFWYRQDPGLGLRLIYFSYDVKMKEKGDIPEGYSVSREKKERFSLILESASTNQTSMYLCASSWAGVTGELFFGEGSRLTVL.

V and J are TRBV6-5 and TRBJ1-2; no definite D call. V was shortened by 6 bases and J by 5 bases, with 16 bases between the two germline ends. Per the germline V gene, CDR1 is MNHEY and CDR2 is SVGAGI. This CDR3 comprises 14 residues. The CDR3 is CASSRRQFGYGYTF. DNA for the CDR3: TGTGCCAGCAGCAGACGACAATTTGGGTATGGCTACACCTTC.

The rearrangement joins TRBV4-3 to TRBJ2-7; 9 nucleotides line up with TRBD2. This CDR3 is built from 16 residues. CDR1 LGHNA and CDR2 YSLEER come from the germline V gene. The J segment lost 0 bases and the V segment lost 3 bases, leaving 6 bases of the junction unmatched. CDR3 region: CASSQDTGLASYEQYF. As DNA, the CDR3 is TGCGCCAGCAGCCAGGACACGGGACTAGCCTCCTACGAGCAGTACTTC.

This chain joins TRBV6-5 and TRBJ2-5; weak D call: TRBD2 (6 bases). The V gene lost 4 bases and the J gene lost 2 bases, with 11 bases spanning the gap. This CDR3 contains 14 residues. The germline V gene encodes CDR1 MNHEY and CDR2 SVGAGI. CDR3 in amino acids: CASSSRGAQETQYF. The CDR3 bases are TGTGCCAGCAGTTCCCGCGGGGCACAAGAGACCCAGTACTTC.

The chain joins TRBV5-6 to TRBJ2-6, with a tentative D call TRBD1 (5 bases). Germline V lookup: CDR1 SGHDT, CDR2 YYEEEE. The CDR3 contains 14 residues. Trimming took off 6 bases at V and 0 bases at J, with 7 bases between the two ends. The CDR3: CASIDSSGANVLTF. The CDR3 coding sequence is TGTGCCAGCATCGACAGCTCTGGGGCCAACGTCCTGACTTTC.

This chain joins TRBV28 and TRBJ1-4; D is unresolved. The CDR3 is 16 amino acids. Trimming pared 5 bases from V and 8 bases from J, leaving 21 bases between. Germline CDR1 reads MDHEN; CDR2 reads SYDVKM. CDR3 coding DNA: TGTGCCAGCAGTCCCTCCTCGAGGCCAAGTGGCGAAAAACTGTTTTTT. Translated, it gives CASSPSSRPSGEKLFF.

The chain employs TRBV19 and TRBJ2-5; 7 bases are shared with TRBD1. V was clipped by 5 bases and J by 5 bases; unmatched bases: 5. Germline-derived CDR1 and CDR2 are LNHDA and SQIVND (reference sequence). The CDR3 runs 13 residues. CDR3 in amino acids: CASSATGVETQYF. The CDR3, as DNA: TGTGCCAGTAGTGCCACAGGGGTCGAGACCCAGTACTTC.

The chain carries TRBV21-1 and TRBJ1-5. TRBV21-1 is shown as a pseudogene. CDR3 length: 16 amino acids. In DNA, the CDR3 is TGTGCCAGCAGCAATTTGCAGGGAGGTCCCACTCAGCCCCAGCATTTT. Translating gives CASSNLQGGPTQPQHF.

This clone has a handful of counts. The chain carries TRBV4-1 and TRBJ1-5; 7 bases align to TRBD1. In germline, CDR1 is MGHRA, CDR2 YSYEKL. The CDR3 covers 19 residues. J was trimmed by 2 bases and V by 0 bases; bases with no gene match: 13. The CDR3 region has the DNA TGCGCCAGCAGCCAAGATCCTGACAGGGCGGGCTTGGGCAATCAGCCCCAGCATTTT. It specifies CASSQDPDRAGLGNQPQHF.